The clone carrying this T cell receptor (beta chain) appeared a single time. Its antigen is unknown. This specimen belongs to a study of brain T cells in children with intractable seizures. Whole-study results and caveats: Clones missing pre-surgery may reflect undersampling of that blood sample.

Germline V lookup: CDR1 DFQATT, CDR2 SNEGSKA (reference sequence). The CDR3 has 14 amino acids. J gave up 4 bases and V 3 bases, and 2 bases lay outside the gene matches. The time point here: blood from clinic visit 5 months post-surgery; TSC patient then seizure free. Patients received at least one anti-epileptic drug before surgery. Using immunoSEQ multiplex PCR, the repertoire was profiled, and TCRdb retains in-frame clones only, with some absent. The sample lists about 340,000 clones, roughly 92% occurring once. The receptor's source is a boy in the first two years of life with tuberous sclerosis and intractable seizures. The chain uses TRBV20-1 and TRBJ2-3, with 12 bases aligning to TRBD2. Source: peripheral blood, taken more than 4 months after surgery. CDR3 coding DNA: TGCAGTGCTAGTGCTAGCGGGAGGGCAGATACGCAGTATTTT. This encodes CSASASGRADTQYF.